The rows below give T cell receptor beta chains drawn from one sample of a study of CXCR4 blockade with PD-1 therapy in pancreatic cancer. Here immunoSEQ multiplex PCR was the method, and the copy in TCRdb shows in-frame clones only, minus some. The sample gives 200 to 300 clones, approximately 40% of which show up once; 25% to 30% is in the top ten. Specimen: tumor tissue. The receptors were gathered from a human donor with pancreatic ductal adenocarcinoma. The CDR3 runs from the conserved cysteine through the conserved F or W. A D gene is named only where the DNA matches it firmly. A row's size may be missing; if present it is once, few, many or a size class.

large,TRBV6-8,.,CAISQGFGYNEQFF
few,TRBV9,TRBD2,CASSVHGTSGWAGELFF
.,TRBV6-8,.,CASSVDRDSYNEQFF
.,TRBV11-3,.,CASSQDPQMNTEAFF
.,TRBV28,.,CASRTGDLNTEAFF
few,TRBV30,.,CAWSEGVQGRSSHEQYF
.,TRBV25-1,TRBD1,CASSGRRQGWDTQYF
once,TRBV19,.,CASSTPGRERDGYTF
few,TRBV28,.,CASSSVGSYEQYF
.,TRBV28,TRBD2,CASMGLAGGSGGGEQFF
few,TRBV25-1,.,CASGLGAGTDTQYF